This paragraph reports one T cell receptor (beta chain). What it recognizes is unknown. These data belong to a study of cytotoxic CD8 clonotypes in ibrutinib-treated CLL. Whole-study context: Mean values per sample were 260,000 or so productive templates and 75,000 to 100,000 productive rearrangements.

Broader study findings: Clonotypes that were public were uncommon, and they contracted or stayed stable on treatment. Measured clonality at baseline was greater than in age-matched healthy donors and tracked with circulating CD8+ T-cell counts.

Sequenced by immunoSEQ multiplex PCR; TCRdb stores in-frame clones only, minus some. The sample contains approximately 160,000 clones, more than 70% of which appear only once. Trimming cost V 0 bases and J 3 bases, with 9 bases left between them. The CDR3 is made up of 15 amino acids. Germline V lookup: CDR1 WNHNN, CDR2 SYGVQD (reference sequence). The rearrangement links TRBV10-1 to TRBJ2-1; D perhaps matches TRBD2 (6 bases). The clonotype originates from a human donor with chronic lymphocytic leukemia. Sequenced material: PBMCs, taken at disease progression, from a patient treated with ibrutinib. This chain's CDR3 is CASSESSGLYNEQFF. In DNA, the CDR3 is TGCGCCAGCAGTGAGTCCAGCGGGCTCTACAATGAGCAGTTCTTC.